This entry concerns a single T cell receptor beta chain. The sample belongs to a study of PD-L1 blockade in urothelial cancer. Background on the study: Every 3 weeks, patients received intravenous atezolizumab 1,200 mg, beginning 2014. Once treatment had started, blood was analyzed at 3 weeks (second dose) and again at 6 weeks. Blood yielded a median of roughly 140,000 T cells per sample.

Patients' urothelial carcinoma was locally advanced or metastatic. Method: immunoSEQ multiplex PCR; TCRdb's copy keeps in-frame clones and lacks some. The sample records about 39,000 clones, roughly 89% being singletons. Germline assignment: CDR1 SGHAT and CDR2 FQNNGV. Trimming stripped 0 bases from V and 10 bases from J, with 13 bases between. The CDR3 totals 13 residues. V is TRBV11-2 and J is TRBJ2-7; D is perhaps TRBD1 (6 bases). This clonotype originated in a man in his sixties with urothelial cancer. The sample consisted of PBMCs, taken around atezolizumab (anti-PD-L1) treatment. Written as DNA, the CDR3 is TGTGCCAGCAGCTTAGAGAGGGGGACATTTCAGTACTTC. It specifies CASSLERGTFQYF.